Below are 30 T cell receptor beta chains sequenced from a single sample in a study of blood T cells in healthy people across ages. A J-beta primer mix and a sample-barcoded 5' primer were used in a second PCR of about 7 to 12 cycles. MiXCR was run by TCRdb on the 5' RACE reads, yielding one entry per CDR3 protein. The sample carries fewer than 900,000 distinct CDR3 sequences, around 46% recorded once. Sample: blood. The receptors derive from a woman aged 55-70 years in good health.

A remark on this clonotype: A read error may be the cause here, since a much bigger clone is one base away. The chain employs TRBV6-2 or TRBV6-3 and TRBJ2-1; D is possibly TRBD2 (5 bases). This CDR3 contains 15 residues. CDR1 MNHEY and CDR2 SVGEGT come from the germline V gene. CDR3 sequence reads: CASIYGGSSYNERFF. CDR3 nucleotides: TGTGCCAGCATCTACGGTGGGAGCTCCTACAATGAGCGGTTCTTC.

This clonotype was seen only a few times. One junction end does not reproduce the germline sequence, and a read error may be involved. CDR3 nucleotides: TGTGCCAGCAGTCCCAGCGGGGCGAGCTCCTACGATGAGCAGTTCTTC. Protein product: CASSPSGASSYDEQFF. This chain joins TRBV6-1 and TRBJ2-1; 7 nucleotides agree with TRBD2. Germline lookup yields CDR1 MNHNS and CDR2 SASEGT. The CDR3 spans 16 residues.

This clonotype was recorded a few times. The chain recombines TRBV6-5 with TRBJ2-3; 12 positions agree with TRBD2. V lost 6 bases to trimming and J lost 6 bases; unmatched junction nucleotides: 10. This CDR3 region has 16 residues. Per germline, CDR1 MNHEY and CDR2 SVGAGI. CDR3 amino acids: CASSPRLAGDGDTQYF. DNA of the CDR3: TGTGCCAGCAGCCCTAGACTAGCGGGAGACGGCGATACGCAGTATTTT.

J is TRBJ2-1 and V is TRBV4-3; TRBD2 is a possible D gene (6 bases). The germline V gene has CDR1 LGHNA and CDR2 YSLEER. There are 13 residues in the CDR3. V lost 3 bases and J lost 6, with 9 bases in between. The CDR3 DNA reads TGCGCCAGCAGCCACCGACTAGGCAATGAGCAGTTCTTC. This translates into CASSHRLGNEQFF.

The chain couples TRBV27 to TRBJ2-1; possible D gene TRBD1, 6 bases. The germline V gene has CDR1 MNHEY and CDR2 SMNVEV (reference sequence). V was cut by 6 bases and J by 7 bases, with 16 bases left in between. The CDR3 spans 14 residues. CDR3 residues: CASSRDTLYNEQFF. For the CDR3, the DNA is TGTGCCAGCAGCAGGGACACCCTTTATAATGAGCAGTTCTTC.

With respect to this clonotype: The junction and the germline gene differ at one end; a read error may be behind it. This sequence joins TRBV5-1 and TRBJ2-5; D might be TRBD2 (5 bases). The germline V gene encodes CDR1 SGHRS and CDR2 YFSETQ. The CDR3 spans 15 residues. The CDR3 DNA reads as TGCGCCAACAGCTTGGAAGTATCTCCGGGGGAGACCCAGTACTTC. This codes for CANSLEVSPGETQYF. Together with reference TRBV5-1 and TRBJ2-5, the CDR3 gives the full variable domain: KAGVTQTPRYLIKTRGQQVTLSCSPISGHRSVSWYQQTPGQGLQFLFEYFSETQRNKGNFPGRFSGRQFSNSRSEMNVSTLELGDSALYLCANSLEVSPGETQYFGPGTRLLVL.

The chain combines TRBV20-1 with TRBJ1-1; D not certain. The CDR3 extends over 12 amino acids. CDR1 and CDR2 (germline): DFQATT, SNEGSKA (reference sequence). With 6 bases removed from V and 7 bases from J, the gap between germline ends came to 15 bases. The CDR3, as DNA: TGCAGTGCAAAGACGCCAGGAGATGAAGCTTTCTTT. Amino acid sequence: CSAKTPGDEAFF.

This chain uses TRBV7-6 with TRBJ2-1; 7 nucleotides align to TRBD2. The CDR3 loop spans 14 amino acids. Germline CDR1 reads SGHVS; CDR2 reads FNYEAQ. Trimming at V came to 4 bases and at J to 9 bases, leaving 9 bases not matched to a gene. The CDR3 DNA sequence: TGTGCCAGCAGCTATCTTGCTAGCGGCGCTGAGCAGTTCTTC. Protein product: CASSYLASGAEQFF.

The chain is built from TRBV7-2 and TRBJ2-1; D gene ambiguous. Trimming took 5 bases from V and 0 from J, leaving 17 bases between them. CDR1 and CDR2 (germline): SGHTA, FQGNSA. The CDR3 contains 17 residues. In DNA, the CDR3 is TGTGCCAGCAGCCCAAACCAACTCCACAGCTCCTACAATGAGCAGTTCTTC. Its protein product is CASSPNQLHSSYNEQFF.

The rearrangement uses TRBV6-1 and TRBJ2-3; the D gene is possibly TRBD1 (6 bases). The CDR3 is made up of 14 amino acids. V was pared by 7 bases and J by 0 bases, with 11 bases between. Per germline, CDR1 MNHNS and CDR2 SASEGT. CDR3 DNA: TGTGCCAGCACCGAGGACAGTAGCACAGATACGCAGTATTTT. It specifies CASTEDSSTDTQYF.

The chain is built from TRBV2 and TRBJ2-1; a weak D match, TRBD2 (6 bases). CDR1 and CDR2 from the germline V gene are SNHLY and FYNNEI. Deletions cut 4 bases from V and 2 bases from J, with 12 bases between. The CDR3 contains 15 residues. In nucleotides, the CDR3 is TGTGCCAGCAGTGGTGCGGGAAGCCCCTACAATGAGCAGTTCTTC. Amino acid sequence: CASSGAGSPYNEQFF.

This chain connects TRBV29-1 to TRBJ1-3, with TRBD1 matching over 9 bases. Looked up from germline, CDR1 is SQVTM and CDR2 is ANQGSEA. The V and J ends lost 5 bases and 4 bases, in that order; junction bases with no gene match: 6. This CDR3 is built from 14 residues. In nucleotides, the CDR3 is TGCAGCGTTCGATGGACAGGGGCAGGAAACACCATATATTTT. Its protein product is CSVRWTGAGNTIYF.

The chain joins TRBV29-1 to TRBJ2-6, with D uncertain. The CDR3 spans 14 residues. V shed 1 base and J shed 2 bases, with 6 bases lying between them. Germline lookup yields CDR1 SQVTM and CDR2 ANQGSEA. CDR3 amino acids: CSVEGGTGANVLTF. The CDR3 coding sequence is TGCAGCGTTGAAGGTGGGACTGGGGCCAACGTCCTGACTTTC.

The gene calls are TRBV6-1 and TRBJ2-5; weak D call: TRBD2 (5 bases). V was clipped by 1 base and J by 0 bases, with 6 bases between them. The CDR3 has 14 amino acids. Per germline, CDR1 MNHNS and CDR2 SASEGT. As DNA, the CDR3 is TGTGCCAGCAGTGAAGGGAGGTACCAAGAGACCCAGTACTTC. Translated: CASSEGRYQETQYF.

With regard to this clonotype: One end of the junction does not line up with germline, which may come from a read error. The chain recombines TRBV7-7 with TRBJ2-1; 14 bases line up with TRBD2. CDR3 length equals 15 residues. The germline V gene has CDR1 SSHAT and CDR2 FNYEAQ (reference sequence). The CDR3 DNA follows: TGTGCTAGCAGCGAACGACTAGCGGGGGGGAGTGAGCAGTTCTTC. This gives the protein CASSERLAGGSEQFF.

Only a few counts were recorded for this clonotype. The genes are TRBV23-1 and TRBJ2-1, with D perhaps TRBD2 (6 bases). The J call may be faulty, since TRBJ2-7 better matches the DNA end. TRBV23-1 is given ORF status, its function remaining uncertain. This CDR3 contains 16 residues. Here the CDR3 reads CASSQSGLPFYNEQYF. CDR3 sequence (DNA): TGCGCCAGCAGTCAATCGGGACTTCCCTTCTACAATGAGCAGTACTTC.

This clonotype was seen only a few times. V usage is TRBV11-2 and J usage is TRBJ2-7, with 7 bases lining up with TRBD1. The CDR3 is made up of 17 amino acids. Trimming took 5 bases from V and 5 from J; bases not matched to a gene: 18. Germline lookup yields CDR1 SGHAT and CDR2 FQNNGV. The CDR3 DNA reads TGTGCCAGCAGCCCTTTCTTACGGCGAGGGGGCAAGGACGAGCAGTACTTC. It is translated as CASSPFLRRGGKDEQYF.

This clonotype was observed a few times. The chain employs TRBV12-3 or TRBV12-4 and TRBJ1-2; D unclear. The CDR3 length is 12 residues. V shed 5 bases and J shed 2 bases, with 6 bases lying between them. The CDR3 DNA follows: TGTGCCAGCAGTCGAAACAACTATGGCTACACCTTC. Translated, it gives CASSRNNYGYTF.

The V call is TRBV20-1, the J call TRBJ2-5; 11 bases are shared with TRBD2. This CDR3 is 19 amino acids long. The ends lost 6 bases at V and 3 bases at J; junction bases unmatched: 21. Per germline, CDR1 DFQATT and CDR2 SNEGSKA (reference sequence). The DNA for the CDR3 is TGCAGTGCACGAAAACTTACTAGCGGGAGTAGCGTTTCGGAAGAGACCCAGTACTTC. Encoded protein: CSARKLTSGSSVSEETQYF.

The gene calls are TRBV2 and TRBJ1-2, with D possibly TRBD1 on 6 matching bases. This CDR3 comprises 14 residues. V lost 3 bases, J lost 2 bases, and 10 bases lay in between. The germline V gene encodes CDR1 SNHLY and CDR2 FYNNEI. CDR3 residues: CASSEGATNYGYTF. The CDR3 DNA sequence: TGTGCCAGCAGTGAGGGGGCCACCAACTATGGCTACACCTTC.

The rearrangement uses TRBV5-6 and TRBJ2-2, with D hard to call. CDR3 size: 17 residues. Trimming stripped 0 bases from V and 1 base from J, with 13 bases between. Germline CDR1 and CDR2: SGHDT and YYEEEE. CDR3 residues: CASSLGGRPENTGELFF. The CDR3, as DNA: TGTGCCAGCAGCTTGGGAGGACGCCCGGAGAACACCGGGGAGCTGTTTTTT.

The rearrangement links TRBV12-5 to TRBJ2-1; 9 positions match TRBD2. Germline lookup yields CDR1 LGHNT and CDR2 FRNRAP. CDR3 length: 16 amino acids. The junction had 12 bases not matched to a gene; V was cut back by 7 bases and J by 5 bases. In DNA form, the CDR3 reads TGTGCTAGTGCCACCCAAGTCCAGCGGGGGGACAATGAGCAGTTCTTC. This sequence encodes CASATQVQRGDNEQFF.

In this sample, this clonotype turned up a few times. The chain recombines TRBV5-6 with TRBJ2-1, with 10 positions matching TRBD2. Trimming removed 1 base from V and 4 bases from J; junction bases left unmatched: 2. The CDR3 runs 15 residues. Germline V gene lookup returns CDR1 SGHDT and CDR2 YYEEEE. Written as DNA, the CDR3 is TGTGCCAGCAGCTTGAAACTAGCGGGGTACAATGAGCAGTTCTTC. Encoded protein: CASSLKLAGYNEQFF.

In DNA form, the CDR3 reads TGTGCCAGCAGCTTAGAGGACGCCAGCTCCTACGAGCAGTACTTC. Translation gives CASSLEDASSYEQYF. The chain employs TRBV7-2 and TRBJ2-7; D is unresolved. This CDR3 is built from 15 residues. Germline values: CDR1 SGHTA, CDR2 FQGNSA. Trimming left V 1 base short and J 0 bases short, with 10 bases between.

This rearrangement joins TRBV7-2 to TRBJ2-3; D is perhaps TRBD2 (5 bases). The CDR3 loop spans 16 amino acids. The V gene lost 4 bases and the J gene lost 4 bases, with 18 bases spanning the gap. Per germline, CDR1 SGHTA and CDR2 FQGNSA. The CDR3 sequence: CASSSKALAWADTQYF. The CDR3 DNA sequence: TGTGCCAGCAGCTCGAAGGCCCTAGCATGGGCAGATACGCAGTATTTT.

This clonotype was found a few times. The chain couples TRBV7-9 to TRBJ1-5; 9 positions match TRBD1. Looked up from germline, CDR1 is SEHNR and CDR2 is FQNEAQ (reference sequence). The CDR3 is 15 amino acids. The J segment lost 2 bases and the V segment lost 6 bases, leaving 5 bases of the junction unmatched. As DNA, the CDR3 is TGTGCCAGCAGTCCCACAGGGGGCGGCAATCAGCCCCAGCATTTT. Translating it yields CASSPTGGGNQPQHF.

The sample holds a few counts of this clonotype. The CDR3 region has the DNA TGCAGTGCTAGGCCCTCCACAGTGAACACTGAAGCTTTCTTT. Protein sequence: CSARPSTVNTEAFF. The V and J genes are TRBV20-1 and TRBJ1-1; D gene unclear. Per the germline V gene, CDR1 is DFQATT and CDR2 is SNEGSKA (reference sequence). With 3 bases removed from V and 0 bases from J, the gap between germline ends came to 11 bases. CDR3 length: 14 amino acids.

The chain employs TRBV20-1 and TRBJ2-5, with a possible D match to TRBD1 (6 bases). The ends were cut back, 3 bases at V and 5 bases at J, with 19 bases in the middle. This CDR3 is 15 amino acids long. Germline assignment: CDR1 DFQATT and CDR2 SNEGSKA (reference sequence). CDR3 DNA: TGCAGTGCTAGTGAACAGGGTCACAAGGGGGAGACCCAGTACTTC. Its protein product is CSASEQGHKGETQYF.

V is TRBV5-6 and J is TRBJ2-3; D is perhaps TRBD1 (6 bases). Germline assignment: CDR1 SGHDT and CDR2 YYEEEE. V was clipped by 1 base and J by 1 base, with 10 bases between them. This CDR3 region has 15 residues. In DNA, the CDR3 is TGTGCCAGCAGCTTGTACAGGGTCGGCACAGATACGCAGTATTTT. Residues: CASSLYRVGTDTQYF. Filled out from reference TRBV5-6 and TRBJ2-3, the complete variable domain reads DAGVTQSPTHLIKTRGQQVTLRCSPKSGHDTVSWYQQALGQGPQFIFQYYEEEERQRGNFPDRFSGHQFPNYSSELNVNALLLGDSALYLCASSLYRVGTDTQYFGPGTRLTVL.

This clonotype has a handful of counts. V gene TRBV7-2 combines with J gene TRBJ2-7; 7 nucleotides align to TRBD2. This CDR3 has 15 residues. The V segment lost 5 bases and the J segment 5 bases; nucleotides outside the gene matches: 12. Germline CDR1 SGHTA, CDR2 FQGNSA. CDR3 coding DNA: TGTGCCAGCAGCCGCCCGGGAGGAGGGTTGGACGAGCAGTACTTC. It encodes CASSRPGGGLDEQYF.